This T cell receptor beta chain emerged from a study of blood T cell repertoires in COVID-19. Study summary: Researchers got acute and convalescent COVID-19 samples from the United States, Italy and Spain. PBMCs, B-cell-depleted T cells, or T cells were the source of the cDNA or gDNA that made up the material.

The V segment lost 2 bases and the J segment 2 bases; nucleotides outside the gene matches: 1. The V gene's germline CDR1 is LGHNA and CDR2 YNFKEQ. This CDR3 is 15 amino acids long. Authors' methods: Nucleated cell counts were estimated from reference gene primer amplification. Sequencing was performed with immunoSEQ multiplex PCR; in TCRdb, only in-frame clones are kept and a portion is missing. D and trimming come from the DNA, and the V and J calls and clone size come from that table. This table holds 55,000 to 65,000 clones, approximately 90% found once. This clone has more than one count but fewer than ten.

The TCR sequence derives from a woman in her sixties with active COVID-19. This sequence joins TRBV4-2 and TRBJ2-3; TRBD2 matches at 10 bases. Sequencing input: peripheral blood. CDR3 coding DNA: TGTGCCAGCAGCCAAAGCGGGGGGGCCACAGATACGCAGTATTTT. Encoded protein: CASSQSGGATDTQYF.